This T cell receptor beta chain was profiled in a study of blood T cell repertoires in COVID-19. Study in general: Both acute and convalescent COVID-19 samples were obtained from the United States, Italy and Spain.

Only in-frame clones appear in the TCRdb table, and some are missing; sequencing was by immunoSEQ multiplex PCR. The table includes approximately 300,000 clones, over 75% detected once. The TCR originated in a woman aged 50 to 60 with active or convalescent COVID-19. The specimen sequenced was peripheral blood.

CDR3 region: CSGGRGQVFDEQFF. CDR3 nucleotide sequence: TGCAGCGGGGGCCGGGGACAGGTATTCGATGAGCAGTTCTTC. V gene TRBV29-1 combines with J gene TRBJ2-1; 8 nucleotides match TRBD1. V was pared by 7 bases and J by 8 bases, with 13 bases of the junction left unmatched. Germline V gene lookup returns CDR1 SQVTM and CDR2 ANQGSEA. The CDR3 spans 14 residues.